This T cell receptor (beta chain) was obtained from a study of Graves' ophthalmopathy and Graves' hyperthyroidism. The sample holds many counts of this clonotype. Antigen: not known. Amplification of the TCR beta CDR3 regions used RNA transcripts (as template). Second-round multiplex PCR followed a first-round RT-PCR using HTBI primers. TCRdb called the multiplex PCR reads again in MiXCR, with one record for every CDR3 protein. The sample includes approximately 330,000 distinct CDR3 sequences, around a sixth seen only once; the top ten take around 12%. This CDR3 region has 15 residues. Germline V gives CDR1 MGHRA, CDR2 YSYEKL. Between the trimmed V and J ends, which lost 5 bases and 0 bases, there was a span of 14 bases. Findings of the study overall: The model achieved about 70% sensitivity and roughly 79% specificity for ophthalmopathy progression.

The sequence came from an adult man with Graves' ophthalmopathy. Input material: peripheral blood. The chain joins TRBV4-1 to TRBJ2-7; D is perhaps TRBD1 (6 bases). The CDR3 nucleotides read TGCGCCAGCAGCGGGACAACAGCGAGCTCCTACGAGCAGTACTTC. Translated, it gives CASSGTTASSYEQYF.